This entry describes one TCR beta chain. The sample is drawn from a study of T cells expressing NK-cell markers. Study at large: Source material for TCR beta repertoires consisted of sorted CD3+CD56+NKG2C+, CD3+CD56+NKG2C- and CD3+CD56-NKG2C+ T cells.

Each CDR3 protein gets one entry in TCRdb, which reprocessed the 5' RACE reads and gives no DNA. This repertoire includes 450,000 to 600,000 distinct CDR3 sequences. CDR1 is SGDLS and CDR2 is YYNGEE in the germline V gene. CDR3 size: 14 residues. J is TRBJ2-3 and V is TRBV9; TCRdb gives TRBD2 as the D gene, but with no DNA this cannot be confirmed. Sample: blood T cells: a sorted CD56 or NKG2C T cell subset, CD4+ or CD8+ T cells, or bulk PBMC T cells (not recorded which). The sequence derives from a man between 18 and 29 years old in good health. The CDR3 here is CASSGGLRTDTQYF.